Below, one TCR beta chain is given with its context. Its antigen has not been determined. No much larger clonotype is one base removed from it; base qualities were not supplied. The cohort consisted of fewer than 700 healthy bone marrow donors. Cohort members were all nominally healthy when sampled, although unrecorded immune exposures were likely present. The donor tested CMV seronegative and was one of the 352 seronegative cohort members. A peripheral blood sample was provided by each donor, and peripheral blood mononuclear cells were used for TCR beta sequencing. Genomic DNA was extracted from the blood cell samples with the Qiagen DNeasy Blood Extraction Kit. The data originate from a study of cytomegalovirus exposure and HLA in healthy donors (TCRdb year 2017). About the full investigation: In an earlier analysis of about 560 of the donors, 276 Gb of sequence data and 120 million or so unique TCR beta sequences from about 179 million T cells were reported. Roughly 300 gigabases of sequencing data and 80 million or so unique TCR sequences were included in an early release covering roughly 700 HLA-typed donors. On average, around 240,000 unique TCR beta nucleotide sequences were sequenced per donor among fewer than 500 genotyped donors of the cohort, with roughly 18% of those sequences being non-productive. The study combined high-throughput TCR immunosequencing, statistical association of individual TCRs with disease status, and machine learning to predict cytomegalovirus infection status. In a later analysis, previously published TCR beta repertoires from about 670 donors were re-analyzed and high-resolution HLA genotyping was added so that TCR occurrence patterns could be studied. Donor age, sex, ethnicity and CMV serostatus were compiled alongside the repertoire data. Rather than drawing on any new phenotypic data, the later analysis identified candidate immune exposures from TCR beta sequences and the way those sequences occurred across donors. Four to six DR-DQ haplotypes were handled as single units for association and clustering, since linkage in the cohort was strong. A separate validation cohort of roughly 110 different subjects was used in addition to the roughly 620-subject first cohort. The genetic ancestry cluster associated with self-reported Caucasian donors included over 80% of the 350 to 500 genotyped donors. Class I and class II HLA loci were covered by the typing at four-digit resolution. All discovery cohort repertoires had been generated on a single sequencing platform. The number of donors typed differed by locus, with about 629-640 for A, B, C, DRB1 and DQB1, approximately 500 for DQA1, about 610 for DPA1, and some 470 for DPB1. A later genetic analysis took genome-wide SNP genotypes for about 55% of the 666 donors and used that subset as a discovery cohort. The study used immunosequencing to profile the T cell repertoires of some 600 subjects and linked those repertoires to cytomegalovirus serostatus. To decide whether each TCR beta V gene segment behaved as functional or pseudogenic, an earlier analysis of 587 of the donors relied on high-throughput TCR beta sequencing. The study was designed to test whether signatures of past pathogen exposure could be identified by cataloging public T cell receptors.

Summary of the overall study and its limitations: The authors suggested that the approach could potentially be generalized to other disease states and immunological phenotypes. The cohort was sequenced for TCR beta chains only, and without alpha or paired-chain data the features that could be detected were limited. A total of 150 to 200 TCR beta chains were listed by the study as associated with cytomegalovirus. A cluster of highly shared sequence variants was judged likely to be a technical artifact of the sequencing pipeline. In vitro tests confirmed that a few of the cytomegalovirus-associated TCR beta chains recognize cytomegalovirus antigens. Some IMGT-functional V segments, including TRBV6-2 and TRBV6-3, could not be distinguished by the 87-base-pair reads and were therefore excluded. According to a later genetic analysis, donors in an Asian-associated ancestry cluster had fewer N-insertions in productive TCRs than the approximately 710-donor mean. A later analysis associated about 16,000 TCR beta sequences with specific HLA alleles at a false discovery rate of 0.05. While some public TCRs were present in many individuals, most TCR sequences turned up only very rarely across donors. In a later analysis, TCR association rates were found to vary across HLA loci, with the most associated TCRs seen for DRB1 alleles and the fewest for HLA-C alleles. Linkage disequilibrium might explain the correlated functional status among segregating V segments, but an unknown experimental factor could not be excluded. Because counts were too low, seventeen rarely observed V segments, including chromosome 9 orphons, were excluded from the earlier analysis of some 590 of the donors. In a later genetic analysis, a missense DCLRE1C variant was associated with V-gene and J-gene trimming of TCR beta chains, and the association was replicated in an independent cohort. A further reported finding was that TCR beta sequences accurately predicted the HLA-A and HLA-B alleles for most subjects in the first cohort. In an earlier analysis of 587 of the donors, most TCR beta V segments appeared in productive rearrangements about 87% or about 30% of the time, broadly matching IMGT annotations. According to a later analysis, most CMV-associated TCR beta chains appeared to be HLA-restricted, and the HLA associations seemed to be driven largely by CMV exposure. Several of the top co-occurrence clusters appeared to be linked to parvovirus B19, influenza, CMV and Epstein-Barr virus, according to a later analysis. CMV serostatus was the only immune exposure information available for the cohort. Compared with equally common non-associated chains, HLA-associated TCR beta chains in a later analysis were more clonally expanded and had lower generation probabilities. The classifier was reported to diagnose cytomegalovirus status with high specificity and sensitivity in both the original cohort and the validation cohort. Strong co-occurrence of HLA alleles, especially DR and DQ, made assigning TCR associations to individual alleles difficult. Roughly uniform sequencing depth across donors was assumed in presence/absence analyses, although this assumption may not hold. Because HLA typing was missing for some donors at each locus, association tests included only the typed subset.

CDR1 and CDR2, looked up from the germline V gene, are MNHNS and SASEGT. The CDR3 measures 13 amino acids from cysteine to phenylalanine. The DNA shown is the 39-base CDR3, in frame from base 1. V sheds 6 bases and J sheds 2 bases, leaving 8 bases between their ends. The method was the immunoSEQ multiplex PCR assay. The multiplex PCR relied on a mix of 60 forward primers for TCR Vbeta segments and 13 reverse primers for TCR Jbeta segments. A multiplex PCR assay on genomic DNA amplified the CDR3 region of rearranged TCR beta genes. The amplified TCR beta libraries were sequenced on the Illumina HiSeq System as 87-base-pair reads. Regarding the original processing steps: A later analysis counted about 80 million unique TCR beta chains across the 550 to 700 repertoires, and roughly 11 million of these chains were shared by at least two donors. To remove PCR and sequencing errors, raw reads were error-corrected and collapsed into unique sequences using a nearest-neighbor algorithm that merged closely related sequences. V, D and J gene segments were assigned by aligning CDR3 sequences to IMGT reference sequences. For a sequence to be retained, a match of at least six nucleotides to both a V gene segment and a J gene segment was required. A rearrangement counted as productive if the CDR3 had no stop codons and remained in frame with V and J, and every other rearrangement counted as non-productive. Following IMGT convention, CDR3 was defined as the stretch from the second conserved V-encoded cysteine to the conserved J-encoded phenylalanine. The earlier analysis of about 610 of the donors excluded sequences that lacked an unambiguous match to a single V gene segment. In an earlier analysis of 587 of the donors, a V segment was called functional when productive rearrangements were above 56.7%, and segregating when the standard deviation between donors exceeded 5%. A statistical classification framework was built for diagnosing cytomegalovirus status from the catalog of TCR beta chain sequences. In a later analysis, V and J genes were assigned by comparing TCR nucleotide sequences against IMGT/GENE-DB human TR gene sequences. In a later analysis, CDR3 sequences and most-parsimonious VDJ recombination scenarios were assigned using the TCRdist pipeline. A later analysis defined each TCR beta chain by its CDR3 amino acid sequence plus V-gene family, and excluded reads lacking a unique V-gene family. To address suspected cross-contamination and a sequencing artifact, a later analysis removed around 590 highly shared, low-generation-probability nucleotide sequences. For each public chain, a later analysis derived a clonal expansion index from normalized ranks of inferred template counts within each repertoire. In a later analysis, generation probabilities were computed using a VDJ recombination model fitted to out-of-frame rearrangements, and the results were checked against IGoR. In a later analysis, TCR-TCR, TCR-HLA and TCR-CMV co-occurrence was scored with hypergeometric tests, and a repertoire-size bias correction was applied to TCR pairs. In a later analysis, false discovery rates were estimated by permuting HLA or CMV assignments 20 times. A later analysis grouped co-occurring TCRs with DBSCAN, adding TCRdist sequence similarity when clustering within HLA-allele-positive subsets. Repertoires with fewer than 30,000 or more than 120,000 public chains, plus five repertoires with anomalous nucleotide sharing, were excluded from co-occurrence clustering. Here the immuneACCESS table is served through TCRdb, limited to in-frame sequences with V and J called. Missing clones are a known gap in these copies; in checked studies unresolved V genes cover under half, and the rest lacks a known reason. V and J calls and clone size follow that table, whereas D and trimming were derived from the DNA. In all, the sample holds more than 60,000 clones, and 70% to 80% of those were seen once. The ten top clones hold 3% to 3.5% of the sample.

This chain joins TRBV6-1 to TRBJ1-5, with TRBD1 as a weak D call on 5 bases. The clonotype comes from a man aged 18 to 29 in good health and CMV-seronegative. The sample was PBMCs. In nucleotides, the sequence is TGTGCCAGCAGACAGGTCCGCAATCAGCCCCAGCATTTT. Its product reads: CASRQVRNQPQHF.